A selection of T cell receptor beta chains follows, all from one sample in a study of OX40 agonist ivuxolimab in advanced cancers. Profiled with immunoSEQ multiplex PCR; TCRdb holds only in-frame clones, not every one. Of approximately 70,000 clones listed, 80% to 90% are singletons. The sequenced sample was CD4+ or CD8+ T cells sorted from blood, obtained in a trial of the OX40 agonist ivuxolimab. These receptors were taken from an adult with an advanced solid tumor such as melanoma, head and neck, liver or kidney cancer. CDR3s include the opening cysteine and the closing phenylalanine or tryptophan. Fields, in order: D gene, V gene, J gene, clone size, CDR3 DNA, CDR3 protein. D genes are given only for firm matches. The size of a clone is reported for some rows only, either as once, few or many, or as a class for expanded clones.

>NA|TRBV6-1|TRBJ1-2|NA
TGTGCCAGCAGTGCCCAGTCAGCCTACCCGTTAGGGGCCGCGGGGTATGGCTACACCTTC
CASSAQSAYPLGAAGYGYTF
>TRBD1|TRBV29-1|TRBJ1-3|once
TGCAGCGTTGAAGATCCGGGACAGGGCCTATATTTT
CSVEDPGQGLYF
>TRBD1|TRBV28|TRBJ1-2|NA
TGTGCCAGCAGCTCCACGGACAGGGGACGCTATGGCTACACCTTC
CASSSTDRGRYGYTF
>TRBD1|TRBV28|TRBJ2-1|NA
TGTGCCAGCAGTTTCCCGGACAGGGCCGGTGAGCAGTTCTTC
CASSFPDRAGEQFF
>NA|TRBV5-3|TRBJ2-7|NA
TGTGCCAGAAGCCATTCCGGGACCGCACCTCCTAGGAACTACGAGCAGTACTTC
CARSHSGTAPPRNYEQYF
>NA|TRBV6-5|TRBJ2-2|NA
TGTGCCAGCAGTACGCCAAACACCGGGGAGCTGTTTTTT
CASSTPNTGELFF
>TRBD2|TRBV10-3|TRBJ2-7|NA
TGTGCCATCAGTGGCCTAGCGGGCGGGCAGTACTTC
CAISGLAGGQYF
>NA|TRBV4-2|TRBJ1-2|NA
TGTGCCAGCAGCCAAGTGGGGGGCTACACCTTC
CASSQVGGYTF
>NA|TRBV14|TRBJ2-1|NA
TGTGCCAGCAGCCGGATAAGTTCCAGCGATGAGCAGTTCTTC
CASSRISSSDEQFF
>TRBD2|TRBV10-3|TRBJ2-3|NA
TGTGCCATCAGTGGGGGGGGACTAGCGGGAATCGGAGATACGCAGTATTTT
CAISGGGLAGIGDTQYF
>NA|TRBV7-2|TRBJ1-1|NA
TGTGCCAGCAGCTTGGGGCAGGGAGGGGGCACTGAAGCTTTCTTT
CASSLGQGGGTEAFF
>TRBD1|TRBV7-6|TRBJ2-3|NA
TGTGCCAGCAGCTTACAGCGGACAGGGGCGGGAGATACGCAGTATTTT
CASSLQRTGAGDTQYF
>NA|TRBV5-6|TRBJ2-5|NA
TGTGCCAGCAGTTCCCAGAACGTCCAGACCCAGTACTTC
CASSSQNVQTQYF
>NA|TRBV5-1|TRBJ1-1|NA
TGCGCCAGCAGCTTCGCAGAGGACACTGAAGCTTTCTTT
CASSFAEDTEAFF
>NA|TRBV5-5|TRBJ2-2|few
TGTGCCAGCAGCTTGGCTCAGAGCACCGGGGAGCTGTTTTTT
CASSLAQSTGELFF
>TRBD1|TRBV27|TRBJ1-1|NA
TGTGCCAGCAGTTTATCAGGGACAGGGGGCACTGAAGCTTTCTTT
CASSLSGTGGTEAFF
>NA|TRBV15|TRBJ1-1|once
TGTGCCACCAGCCCCCCGGGGGGCTTTAACACTGAAGCTTTCTTT
CATSPPGGFNTEAFF
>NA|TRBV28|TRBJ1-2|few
TGTGCCAGCAGTTGGGACGGCTATGGCTACACCTTC
CASSWDGYGYTF
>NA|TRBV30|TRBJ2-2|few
TGTGCCTGGAGTAGACTGGGACTTAACACCGGGGAGCTGTTTTTT
CAWSRLGLNTGELFF
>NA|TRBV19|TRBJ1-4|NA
TGTGCCAGTACCCCCCCCACGAACAATGAAAAACTGTTTTTT
CASTPPTNNEKLFF
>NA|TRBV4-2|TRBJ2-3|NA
TGTGCCAGCAGCCAAGATCGTCAACCCGGGGCAGATACGCAGTATTTT
CASSQDRQPGADTQYF
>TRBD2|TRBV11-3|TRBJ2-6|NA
TGTGCCAGCAGCTTAAAGGTCGGCGGGAGGGCCGGGGCCAACGTCCTGACTTTC
CASSLKVGGRAGANVLTF